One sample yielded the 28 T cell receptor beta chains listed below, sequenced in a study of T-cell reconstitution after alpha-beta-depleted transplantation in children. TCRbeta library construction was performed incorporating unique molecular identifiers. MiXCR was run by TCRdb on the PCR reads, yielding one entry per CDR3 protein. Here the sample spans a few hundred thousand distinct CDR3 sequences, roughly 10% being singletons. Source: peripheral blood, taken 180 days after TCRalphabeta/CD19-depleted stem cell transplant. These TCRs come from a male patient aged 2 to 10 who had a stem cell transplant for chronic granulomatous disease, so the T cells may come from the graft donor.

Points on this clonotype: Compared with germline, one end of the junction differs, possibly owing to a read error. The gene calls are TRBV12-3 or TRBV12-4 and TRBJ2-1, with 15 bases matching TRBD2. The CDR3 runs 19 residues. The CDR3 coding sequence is TGTGCCAGCTGTTTATCGGGACTAGCGGGAGGTGCGTCCTACAATGAGCAGTTCTTC. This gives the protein CASCLSGLAGGASYNEQFF.

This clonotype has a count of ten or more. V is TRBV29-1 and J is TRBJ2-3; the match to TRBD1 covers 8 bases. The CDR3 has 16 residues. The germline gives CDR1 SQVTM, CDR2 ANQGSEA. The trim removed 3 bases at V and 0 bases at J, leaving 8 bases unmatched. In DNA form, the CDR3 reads TGCAGCGTTGAGCCGGGACAGGAGGTTAGCACAGATACGCAGTATTTT. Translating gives CSVEPGQEVSTDTQYF.

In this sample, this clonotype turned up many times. Here the CDR3 reads CASSLKPRGFRGGNTIYF. In nucleotides, the CDR3 is TGTGCCAGCAGCTTAAAACCCCGAGGCTTTAGGGGCGGAAACACCATATATTTT. This chain links TRBV7-8 with TRBJ1-3; D may be TRBD1 (5 bases). The V end lost 2 bases, the J end lost 4 bases, and 21 bases lay between the germline ends. The V gene's germline CDR1 is SGHVS and CDR2 FQNEAQ. This CDR3 comprises 18 residues.

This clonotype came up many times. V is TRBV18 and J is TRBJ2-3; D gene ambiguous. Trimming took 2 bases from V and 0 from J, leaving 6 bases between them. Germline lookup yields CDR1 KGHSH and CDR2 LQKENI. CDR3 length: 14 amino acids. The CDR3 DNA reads TGTGCCAGCTCACCAAATCCTAGCACAGATACGCAGTATTTT. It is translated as CASSPNPSTDTQYF.

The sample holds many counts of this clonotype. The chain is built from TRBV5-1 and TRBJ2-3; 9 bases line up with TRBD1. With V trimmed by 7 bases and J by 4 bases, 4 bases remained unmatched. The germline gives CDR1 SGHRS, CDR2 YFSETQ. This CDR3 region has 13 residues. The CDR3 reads CASRTGEADTQYF. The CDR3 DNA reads TGCGCCAGCCGGACAGGGGAGGCAGATACGCAGTATTTT.

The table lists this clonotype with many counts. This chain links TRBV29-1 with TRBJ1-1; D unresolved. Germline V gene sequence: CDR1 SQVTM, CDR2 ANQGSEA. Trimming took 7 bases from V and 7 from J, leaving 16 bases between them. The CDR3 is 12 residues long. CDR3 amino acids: CSAVPPSGEAFF. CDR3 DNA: TGCAGCGCTGTACCCCCATCGGGTGAAGCTTTCTTT.

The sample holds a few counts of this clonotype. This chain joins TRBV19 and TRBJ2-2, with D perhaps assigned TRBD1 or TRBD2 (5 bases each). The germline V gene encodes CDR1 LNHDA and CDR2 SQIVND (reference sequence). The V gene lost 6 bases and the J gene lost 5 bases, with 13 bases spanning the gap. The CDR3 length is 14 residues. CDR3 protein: CASSPPGPTGELFF. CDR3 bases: TGTGCCAGTAGCCCTCCGGGGCCAACCGGGGAGCTGTTTTTT. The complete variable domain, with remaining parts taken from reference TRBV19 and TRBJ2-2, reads DGGITQSPKYLFRKEGQNVTLSCEQNLNHDAMYWYRQDPGQGLRLIYYSQIVNDFQKGDIAEGYSVSREKKESFPLTVTSAQKNPTAFYLCASSPPGPTGELFFGEGSRLTVL.

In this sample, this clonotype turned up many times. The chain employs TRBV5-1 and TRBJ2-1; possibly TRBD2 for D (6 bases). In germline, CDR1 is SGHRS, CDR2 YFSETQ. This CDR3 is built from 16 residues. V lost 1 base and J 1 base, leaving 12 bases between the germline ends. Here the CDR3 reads CASSLTSGHSYNEQFF. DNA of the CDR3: TGCGCCAGCAGCTTGACCAGCGGGCATTCCTACAATGAGCAGTTCTTC.

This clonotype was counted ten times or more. This chain's CDR3 is CASSPVGGGQKDTQYF. The CDR3 DNA reads as TGTGCCAGCTCACCCGTAGGGGGTGGACAGAAAGATACGCAGTATTTT. This rearrangement joins TRBV18 to TRBJ2-3, with TRBD1 as a possible D gene (6 bases). The CDR3 sequence is 16 residues long. Germline values: CDR1 KGHSH, CDR2 LQKENI. Trimming took off 3 bases at V and 5 bases at J, with 18 bases between the two ends.

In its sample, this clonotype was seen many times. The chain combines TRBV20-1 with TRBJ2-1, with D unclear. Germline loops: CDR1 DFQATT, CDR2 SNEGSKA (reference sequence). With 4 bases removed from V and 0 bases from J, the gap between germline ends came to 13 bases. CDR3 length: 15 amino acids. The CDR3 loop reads CSANPPPSSYNEQFF. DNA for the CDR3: TGCAGTGCTAACCCTCCACCGAGCTCCTACAATGAGCAGTTCTTC.

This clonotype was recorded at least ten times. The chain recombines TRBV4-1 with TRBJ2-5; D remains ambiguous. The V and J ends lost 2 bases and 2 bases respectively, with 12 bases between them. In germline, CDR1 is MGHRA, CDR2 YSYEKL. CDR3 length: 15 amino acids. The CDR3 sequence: CASSQRRWVQETQYF. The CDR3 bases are TGCGCCAGCAGCCAACGGCGGTGGGTTCAAGAGACCCAGTACTTC.

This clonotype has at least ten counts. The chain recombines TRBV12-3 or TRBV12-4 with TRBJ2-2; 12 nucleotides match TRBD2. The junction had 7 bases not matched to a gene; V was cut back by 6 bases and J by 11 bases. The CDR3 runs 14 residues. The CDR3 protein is CASSPTSGSLELFF. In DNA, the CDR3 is TGTGCCAGCAGCCCGACTAGCGGGAGCCTCGAGCTGTTTTTT.

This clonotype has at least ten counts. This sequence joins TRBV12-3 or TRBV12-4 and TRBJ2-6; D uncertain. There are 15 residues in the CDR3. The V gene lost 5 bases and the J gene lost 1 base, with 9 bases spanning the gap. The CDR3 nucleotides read TGTGCCAGCAGTAATCAAGTTTCTGGGGCCAACGTCCTGACTTTC. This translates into CASSNQVSGANVLTF.

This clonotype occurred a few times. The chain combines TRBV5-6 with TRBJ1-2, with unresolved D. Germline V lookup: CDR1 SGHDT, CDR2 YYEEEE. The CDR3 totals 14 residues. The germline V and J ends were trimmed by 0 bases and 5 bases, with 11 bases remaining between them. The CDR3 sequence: CASSLALREYGYTF. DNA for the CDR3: TGTGCCAGCAGCTTGGCGTTGAGGGAGTATGGCTACACCTTC.

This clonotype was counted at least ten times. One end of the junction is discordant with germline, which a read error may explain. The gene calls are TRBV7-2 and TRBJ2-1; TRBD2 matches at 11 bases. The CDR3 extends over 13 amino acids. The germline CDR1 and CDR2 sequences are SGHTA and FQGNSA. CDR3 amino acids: CASSASGGRSGYF. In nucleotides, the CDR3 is TGTGCCAGCAGCGCTAGCGGGGGGAGGTCCGGGTATTTC.

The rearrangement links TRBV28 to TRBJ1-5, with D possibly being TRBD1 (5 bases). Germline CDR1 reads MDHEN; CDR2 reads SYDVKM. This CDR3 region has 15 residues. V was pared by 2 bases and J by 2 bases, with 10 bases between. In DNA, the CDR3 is TGTGCCAGCAGTTTAACTGGACACGGCAATCAGCCCCAGCATTTT. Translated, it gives CASSLTGHGNQPQHF.

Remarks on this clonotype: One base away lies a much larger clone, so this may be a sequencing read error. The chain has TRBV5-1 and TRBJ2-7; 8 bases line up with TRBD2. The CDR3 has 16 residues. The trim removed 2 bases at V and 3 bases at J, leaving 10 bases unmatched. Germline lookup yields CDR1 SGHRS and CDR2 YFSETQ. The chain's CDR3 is CASSLPPAGGNYEQYF. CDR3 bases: TGCGCCAGCAGCTTACCCCCTGCGGGGGGAAACTACGAGCAGTACTTC.

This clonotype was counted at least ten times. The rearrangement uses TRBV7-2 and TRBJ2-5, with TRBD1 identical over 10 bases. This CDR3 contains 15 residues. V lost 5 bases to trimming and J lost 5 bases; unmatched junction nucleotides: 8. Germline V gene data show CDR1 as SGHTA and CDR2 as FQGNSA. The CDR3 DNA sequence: TGTGCCAGCAGCGCGCAGACAGGGGGCTGGGAGACCCAGTACTTC. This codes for CASSAQTGGWETQYF.

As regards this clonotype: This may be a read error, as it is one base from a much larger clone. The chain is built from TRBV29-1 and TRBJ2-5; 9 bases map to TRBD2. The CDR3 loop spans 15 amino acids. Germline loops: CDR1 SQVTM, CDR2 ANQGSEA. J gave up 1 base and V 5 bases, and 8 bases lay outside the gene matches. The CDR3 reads CSVKGSGGSQETQYF. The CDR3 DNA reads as TGCAGCGTTAAAGGGAGCGGGGGGAGCCAAGAGACCCAGTACTTC.

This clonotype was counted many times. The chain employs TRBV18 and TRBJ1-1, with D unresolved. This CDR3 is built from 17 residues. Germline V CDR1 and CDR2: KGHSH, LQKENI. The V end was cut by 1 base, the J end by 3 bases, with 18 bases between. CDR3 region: CASSPLGTWKAHTEAFF. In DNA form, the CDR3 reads TGTGCCAGCTCACCACTCGGTACCTGGAAAGCACACACTGAAGCTTTCTTT.

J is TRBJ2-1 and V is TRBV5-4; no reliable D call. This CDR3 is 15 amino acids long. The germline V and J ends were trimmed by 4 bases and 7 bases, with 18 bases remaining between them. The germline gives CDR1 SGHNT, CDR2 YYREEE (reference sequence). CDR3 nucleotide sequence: TGTGCCAGCAGCCAACCGGGCCAACAGAGGAATGAGCAGTTCTTC. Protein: CASSQPGQQRNEQFF.

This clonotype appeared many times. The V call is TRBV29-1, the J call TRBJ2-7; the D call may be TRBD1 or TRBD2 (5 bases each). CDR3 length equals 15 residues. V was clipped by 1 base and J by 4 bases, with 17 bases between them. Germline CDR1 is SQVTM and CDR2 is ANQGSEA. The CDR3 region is CSVEAAGAKGYEQYF. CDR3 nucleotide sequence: TGCAGCGTTGAAGCAGCCGGGGCCAAGGGTTACGAGCAGTACTTC.

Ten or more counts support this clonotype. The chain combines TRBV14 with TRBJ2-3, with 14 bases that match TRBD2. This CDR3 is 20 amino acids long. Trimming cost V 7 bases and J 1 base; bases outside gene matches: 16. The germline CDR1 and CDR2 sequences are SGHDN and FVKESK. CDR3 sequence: CASIFPIGTSGSRGTDTQYF. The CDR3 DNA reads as TGTGCCAGCATCTTCCCAATCGGGACTAGCGGGAGTAGGGGCACAGATACGCAGTATTTT.

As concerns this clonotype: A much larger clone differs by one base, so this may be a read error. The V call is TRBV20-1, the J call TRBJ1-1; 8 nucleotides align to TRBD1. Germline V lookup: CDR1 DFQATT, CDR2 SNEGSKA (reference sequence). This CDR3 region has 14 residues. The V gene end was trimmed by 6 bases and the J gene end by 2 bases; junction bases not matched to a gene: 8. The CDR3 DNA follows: TGCAGTGCGCGCCGACAGGGGAAAAACACTGAAGCTTTCTTT. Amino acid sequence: CSARRQGKNTEAFF.

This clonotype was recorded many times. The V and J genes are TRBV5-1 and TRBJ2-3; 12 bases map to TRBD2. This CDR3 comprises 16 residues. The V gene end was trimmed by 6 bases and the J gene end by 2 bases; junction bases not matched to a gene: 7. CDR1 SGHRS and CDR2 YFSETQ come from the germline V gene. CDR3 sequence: CASTRLAGEYTDTQYF. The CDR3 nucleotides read TGCGCCAGCACGAGACTAGCGGGGGAGTACACAGATACGCAGTATTTT.

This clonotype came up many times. This CDR3 reads CASSSYAGWDYEQYF. The CDR3 DNA reads as TGTGCCAGCAGTTCGTACGCGGGGTGGGACTACGAGCAGTACTTC. The chain has TRBV12-3 or TRBV12-4 and TRBJ2-7, with D possibly TRBD2 on 6 matching bases. The CDR3 runs 15 residues. V lost 4 bases and J lost 3, with 16 bases in between.

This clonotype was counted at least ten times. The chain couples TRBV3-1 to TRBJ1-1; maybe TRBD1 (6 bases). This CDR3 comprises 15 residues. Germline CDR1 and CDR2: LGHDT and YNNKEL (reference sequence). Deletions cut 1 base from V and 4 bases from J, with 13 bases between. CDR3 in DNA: TGTGCCAGCAGCCAAGCGACAGGCCCGGGCACTGAAGCTTTCTTT. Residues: CASSQATGPGTEAFF.

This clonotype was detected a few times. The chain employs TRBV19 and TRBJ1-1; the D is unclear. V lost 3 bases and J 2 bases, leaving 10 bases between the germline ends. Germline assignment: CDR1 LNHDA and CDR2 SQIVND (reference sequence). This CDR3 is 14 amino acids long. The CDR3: CASSIDGKNTEAFF. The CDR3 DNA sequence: TGTGCCAGTAGTATCGACGGGAAAAACACTGAAGCTTTCTTT.